Listed here is a single T cell receptor (beta chain). The antigen remains undetermined. The data belong to a study of T cell responses to AZD1222 COVID-19 vaccine. Findings and limits, study-wide: CD4 TCRs associated with vaccination spanned spike, dominating at 160-218 and 743-854. Two AZD1222 doses significantly raised spike-specific TCR breadth and depth over controls. In a largely white British group with more females than males, clonal diversity was possibly underestimated.

Using immunoSEQ multiplex PCR, the repertoire was profiled, and TCRdb retains in-frame clones only, with some absent. The table includes around 78,000 clones, about 93% detected once. Sequences were derived from peripheral blood, sampled on day 0 of MenACWY control vaccination. This clonotype originated in an adult in good health.

The CDR3 loop is CASSLGQAGRAFF. The CDR3 bases are TGCGCCAGCAGCTTGGGACAGGCAGGGCGAGCTTTCTTT. The V call is TRBV5-1, the J call TRBJ1-1, with D tentatively TRBD1 (6 bases). The CDR3 consists of 13 residues. The V end was cut by 0 bases, the J end by 10 bases, with 13 bases between. CDR1 SGHRS and CDR2 YFSETQ come from the germline V gene.